A selection of T cell receptor beta chains follows, all from one sample in a study of shared clonotypes between healthy human individuals. The assay was immunoSEQ multiplex PCR, and TCRdb's table has in-frame clones only and misses some. This sample has under 1,100,000 clones, with around 76% found just once. The sequencing input was memory CD4+ T cells sorted from blood. The receptors come from a man younger than 30 in good health. The CDR3 runs from the conserved cysteine through the conserved F or W. D genes are given only for firm matches. Some rows have no size entry. The others give once, few or many, or a class for an expanded clone.

j_call: TRBJ2-7; clone_size: -; v_call: TRBV6-5; d_call: -; cdr3_nt: TGTGCCAGCTACAGTGTGGGCTACGAGCAGTACTTC; cdr3_aa: CASYSVGYEQYF
j_call: TRBJ2-3; clone_size: once; v_call: TRBV11-2; d_call: -; cdr3_nt: TGTGCCAGCAGCTTAGTTCGAACGTTGCTGGAGGCAGATACGCAGTATTTT; cdr3_aa: CASSLVRTLLEADTQYF
j_call: TRBJ2-1; clone_size: -; v_call: TRBV6-5; d_call: TRBD1; cdr3_nt: TGTGCCAGCAGGTCTTGGGACAGATACAATGAGCAGTTCTTC; cdr3_aa: CASRSWDRYNEQFF
j_call: TRBJ2-7; clone_size: -; v_call: TRBV5-4; d_call: TRBD2; cdr3_nt: TGTGCCAGCAGCTTGGCGGGAGCGGGAGTAAGCTACGAGCAGTACTTC; cdr3_aa: CASSLAGAGVSYEQYF
j_call: TRBJ2-6; clone_size: -; v_call: TRBV19; d_call: -; cdr3_nt: TGTGCCAGTAGGACAGTGGCCTCTGGGGCCAACGTCCTGACTTTC; cdr3_aa: CASRTVASGANVLTF
j_call: TRBJ2-7; clone_size: few; v_call: TRBV6-5; d_call: -; cdr3_nt: TGTGCCAGCAGTCTCACCGGACGGGCGGGTGAGCAGTACTTC; cdr3_aa: CASSLTGRAGEQYF
j_call: TRBJ2-5; clone_size: -; v_call: TRBV6-6; d_call: -; cdr3_nt: TGTGCCAGCAGTTATCTGGGGGCAGGGGAGACCCAGTACTTC; cdr3_aa: CASSYLGAGETQYF
j_call: TRBJ2-7; clone_size: -; v_call: TRBV7-9; d_call: TRBD1; cdr3_nt: TGTGCCAGCAGCGCCCGGACAGGGCACTACGAGCAGTACTTC; cdr3_aa: CASSARTGHYEQYF
j_call: TRBJ2-2; clone_size: few; v_call: TRBV11-2; d_call: TRBD2; cdr3_nt: TGTGCCAGCAGCAAACTAGCGGGAGGGAACACCGGGGAGCTGTTTTTT; cdr3_aa: CASSKLAGGNTGELFF
j_call: TRBJ1-5; clone_size: -; v_call: TRBV28; d_call: -; cdr3_nt: TGTGCCAGCAGTTTAATGAGGGCTTCCCAGCATTTT; cdr3_aa: CASSLMRASQHF
j_call: TRBJ1-6; clone_size: -; v_call: TRBV9; d_call: -; cdr3_nt: TGTGCCAGCAGCGCCCTACTCAACAGGGATAATAATTCACCCCTCCACTTT; cdr3_aa: CASSALLNRDNNSPLHF
j_call: TRBJ2-7; clone_size: -; v_call: TRBV9; d_call: TRBD2; cdr3_nt: TGTGCCAGCAGCGTAGGAGGCCGGGGGAGGGTCGAGCAGTACTTC; cdr3_aa: CASSVGGRGRVEQYF
j_call: TRBJ1-5; clone_size: once; v_call: TRBV28; d_call: -; cdr3_nt: TGTGCCAGCAGACCTCGGCAGGGTATCGGGCAAAATCAGCCCCAGCATTTT; cdr3_aa: CASRPRQGIGQNQPQHF
j_call: TRBJ1-4; clone_size: -; v_call: TRBV18; d_call: TRBD1; cdr3_nt: TGTGCCAGCTCACCGACAGGGGGAGTTAATGAAAAACTGTTTTTT; cdr3_aa: CASSPTGGVNEKLFF
j_call: TRBJ2-1; clone_size: -; v_call: TRBV2; d_call: TRBD2; cdr3_nt: TGTGCCAGCCCGGGACTAGCGGGGGGGAATGAGCAGTTCTTC; cdr3_aa: CASPGLAGGNEQFF
j_call: TRBJ1-3; clone_size: -; v_call: TRBV6-5; d_call: -; cdr3_nt: TGTGCCAGCAGTCCTCCAGGGACTGGAAACACCATATATTTT; cdr3_aa: CASSPPGTGNTIYF
j_call: TRBJ2-6; clone_size: -; v_call: TRBV7-9; d_call: -; cdr3_nt: TGTGCCAGCAGCTTAGCGTATGGCGCGGGATCTGGGGCCAACGTCCTGACTTTC; cdr3_aa: CASSLAYGAGSGANVLTF
j_call: TRBJ1-1; clone_size: -; v_call: TRBV20-1; d_call: TRBD1; cdr3_nt: TGCAGTGCTGCACAGGGGATTGAAGCTTTCTTT; cdr3_aa: CSAAQGIEAFF
j_call: TRBJ2-3; clone_size: -; v_call: TRBV10-3; d_call: -; cdr3_nt: TGTGCCATCAGTGCTGGCGATACGCAGTATTTT; cdr3_aa: CAISAGDTQYF
j_call: TRBJ2-7; clone_size: -; v_call: TRBV5-4; d_call: TRBD2; cdr3_nt: TGTGCCAGCAGTCCATTGGGACTAGCGGGGGACGAGGCAACCTACGAGCAGTACTTC; cdr3_aa: CASSPLGLAGDEATYEQYF
j_call: TRBJ2-7; clone_size: many; v_call: TRBV21-1; d_call: -; cdr3_nt: TGTGCCAGCAGCAAAACCGCGGACAGCTCATGCCTCTCAACCGACTACGAGCAGTACTTC; cdr3_aa: CASSKTADSSCLSTDYEQYF
j_call: TRBJ1-6; clone_size: few; v_call: TRBV14; d_call: -; cdr3_nt: TGTGCCAGCAGCCAAGTCTGGGGTTCACCCCTCCACTTT; cdr3_aa: CASSQVWGSPLHF
j_call: TRBJ1-2; clone_size: -; v_call: TRBV4-3; d_call: -; cdr3_nt: TGCGCCAGCAGCCAAGATCACGGGATCGGGTATGGCTACACCTTC; cdr3_aa: CASSQDHGIGYGYTF
j_call: TRBJ1-2; clone_size: -; v_call: TRBV7-2; d_call: -; cdr3_nt: TGTGCCAGCAGCTACGGGAATGCGGGGGGCTACACCTTC; cdr3_aa: CASSYGNAGGYTF
j_call: TRBJ2-7; clone_size: once; v_call: TRBV7-9; d_call: -; cdr3_nt: TGTGCCAGCAGCTTCCTGTCTGGCGAGCAGTACTTC; cdr3_aa: CASSFLSGEQYF
j_call: TRBJ2-7; clone_size: -; v_call: TRBV19; d_call: TRBD1; cdr3_nt: TGTGCCAGTAGTATAAACAGGGGAATAGAGCAGTACTTC; cdr3_aa: CASSINRGIEQYF
j_call: TRBJ2-3; clone_size: -; v_call: TRBV11-3; d_call: -; cdr3_nt: TGTGCCAGCAGCTTAGTTACCGGGAGCACAGATACGCAGTATTTT; cdr3_aa: CASSLVTGSTDTQYF
j_call: TRBJ1-2; clone_size: few; v_call: TRBV18; d_call: -; cdr3_nt: TGTGCCAGCTCACCGGAGAACTATGGCTACACCTTC; cdr3_aa: CASSPENYGYTF
j_call: TRBJ1-6; clone_size: few; v_call: TRBV30; d_call: TRBD1; cdr3_nt: TGTGCCTGGAACCCGGACAGGAATTCACCCCTCCACTTT; cdr3_aa: CAWNPDRNSPLHF
j_call: TRBJ2-3; clone_size: few; v_call: TRBV5-1; d_call: -; cdr3_nt: TGCGCCAGCAGCTTTAGCGACAGCACAGATACGCAGTATTTT; cdr3_aa: CASSFSDSTDTQYF
j_call: TRBJ2-1; clone_size: -; v_call: TRBV11-3; d_call: -; cdr3_nt: TGTGCCAGCAGCTTGGGCCAGGGGCAAGGGGATGAGCAGTTCTTC; cdr3_aa: CASSLGQGQGDEQFF
j_call: TRBJ1-2; clone_size: -; v_call: TRBV7-2; d_call: -; cdr3_nt: TGTGCCAGCAGCTTTAGGGGGGCTTACCATGGCTACACCTTC; cdr3_aa: CASSFRGAYHGYTF